A selection of T cell receptor beta chains follows, all from one sample in a study of CD8 T cells in ankylosing spondylitis. TCRdb independently ran MiXCR on the 5' RACE reads; one entry per CDR3 protein. The data show about 260,000 distinct CDR3 sequences, with 15% to 25% seen just once and around 8% held by the top ten. Sequencing input: blood, either unsorted or a sorted T cell fraction (not recorded which). These receptors were collected from a male donor with ankylosing spondylitis or in good health (not recorded which). Both conserved end residues are part of each CDR3. D genes are given only for firm matches. Rows may omit the clone size; those that give it use once, few, many or a size class.

abundance: many
d_gene: .
v_gene: TRBV29-1
j_gene: TRBJ2-5
CDR3nt: TGCAGCGTTTTACAAGCTAAAGAGACCCAGTACTTC
CDR3aa: CSVLQAKETQYF

abundance: many
d_gene: .
v_gene: TRBV10-3
j_gene: TRBJ2-2
CDR3nt: TGTGCCATCAGTGAGCCGGGTGTTGGGGATCGTACCGGGGAGCTGTTTTTT
CDR3aa: CAISEPGVGDRTGELFF

abundance: few
d_gene: TRBD1
v_gene: TRBV12-3/TRBV12-4
j_gene: TRBJ1-2
CDR3nt: TGTGCCAGCAGTTTACTGGTACAGGGGGCTAACTATGGCTACACCTTC
CDR3aa: CASSLLVQGANYGYTF

abundance: .
d_gene: .
v_gene: TRBV5-1
j_gene: TRBJ2-6
CDR3nt: TGCGCCAGCAGCTTGGTGCCGGGGCGGGTATCTGGGGCCAACGTCCTGACTTTC
CDR3aa: CASSLVPGRVSGANVLTF

abundance: .
d_gene: .
v_gene: TRBV18
j_gene: TRBJ2-3
CDR3nt: TGTGCCAGCAGCCCCCCCGCAACAGATACGCAGTATTTT
CDR3aa: CASSPPATDTQYF

abundance: few
d_gene: .
v_gene: TRBV27
j_gene: TRBJ1-5
CDR3nt: TGTGCCAGCAGTTTAGGTATATCGGCCAATCAGCCCCAGCATTTT
CDR3aa: CASSLGISANQPQHF

abundance: .
d_gene: .
v_gene: TRBV5-1
j_gene: TRBJ2-5
CDR3nt: TGCGCCAGCAGCACGGGAGCAGGGGGTTTAGAGACCCAGTACTTC
CDR3aa: CASSTGAGGLETQYF

abundance: .
d_gene: TRBD1
v_gene: TRBV5-1
j_gene: TRBJ2-5
CDR3nt: TGCGCCAGCAGTCGAACAGGGGGGGAGACCCAGTACTTC
CDR3aa: CASSRTGGETQYF

abundance: .
d_gene: TRBD1
v_gene: TRBV9
j_gene: TRBJ2-5
CDR3nt: TGTGCCAGCAGCGGCCGACAGGGACAAGAGACCCAGTACTTC
CDR3aa: CASSGRQGQETQYF

abundance: few
d_gene: TRBD2
v_gene: TRBV5-1
j_gene: TRBJ2-3
CDR3nt: TGCGCCAGCAGCCCAGGACTAGCGAGTGGGGCAGATACGCAGTATTTT
CDR3aa: CASSPGLASGADTQYF

abundance: .
d_gene: TRBD1
v_gene: TRBV27
j_gene: TRBJ1-2
CDR3nt: TGTGCCAGCAGTGAAGCAGGGGGGAGCAACACCTTC
CDR3aa: CASSEAGGSNTF

abundance: few
d_gene: TRBD2
v_gene: TRBV7-6
j_gene: TRBJ2-5
CDR3nt: TGTGCCAGCAGCGTGTCCGGGACTAGCGGAGAAGAGACCCAGTACTTC
CDR3aa: CASSVSGTSGEETQYF

abundance: .
d_gene: TRBD1
v_gene: TRBV7-8
j_gene: TRBJ1-6
CDR3nt: TGTGCCAGCAGCCCCGACAGGGCCACCCATTCACCCCTCCACTTT
CDR3aa: CASSPDRATHSPLHF

abundance: .
d_gene: .
v_gene: TRBV24-1
j_gene: TRBJ2-5
CDR3nt: TGTGCCACCAGGGGTCCAAACCAAGAGACCCAGTACTTC
CDR3aa: CATRGPNQETQYF

abundance: .
d_gene: .
v_gene: TRBV6-2/TRBV6-3
j_gene: TRBJ2-3
CDR3nt: TGTGCCACCAAGCCTGCACCTACCTATAGCACAGATACGCAGTATTTT
CDR3aa: CATKPAPTYSTDTQYF

abundance: .
d_gene: .
v_gene: TRBV20-1
j_gene: TRBJ2-1
CDR3nt: TGCAGTGCTTATAGCGGAGGGGTCTACAATGAGCAGTTCTTC
CDR3aa: CSAYSGGVYNEQFF

abundance: few
d_gene: TRBD2
v_gene: TRBV7-7
j_gene: TRBJ2-1
CDR3nt: TGTGCCAGCAGCCCCCAACTAGCGGGGGCGGGCGATGAGCAGTTCTTC
CDR3aa: CASSPQLAGAGDEQFF

abundance: .
d_gene: TRBD1
v_gene: TRBV20-1
j_gene: TRBJ1-5
CDR3nt: TGCAGTGCTAGAGATCCGTCACAGGGGGTTCCGCCTAATAGCAATCAGCCCCAGCATTTT
CDR3aa: CSARDPSQGVPPNSNQPQHF

abundance: few
d_gene: .
v_gene: TRBV9
j_gene: TRBJ2-2
CDR3nt: TGTGCCAGCAGCGTAGGAGGGCCTTTCACGCGCAGGGGGGGCCTCGCGAACACCGGGGAGCTGTTTTTT
CDR3aa: CASSVGGPFTRRGGLANTGELFF

abundance: .
d_gene: .
v_gene: TRBV5-1
j_gene: TRBJ2-2
CDR3nt: TGCGCCAGCAGCTTGGGCAGGGCGGCCACCGGGGAGCTGTTTTTT
CDR3aa: CASSLGRAATGELFF

abundance: few
d_gene: .
v_gene: TRBV16
j_gene: TRBJ1-5
CDR3nt: TGTGCCAGCAGCCAAAGGGAAGGCAATCAGCCCCAGCATTTT
CDR3aa: CASSQREGNQPQHF

abundance: .
d_gene: TRBD1
v_gene: TRBV29-1
j_gene: TRBJ2-5
CDR3nt: TGCAGCGTCACAGGGGCTGGCGAGACCCAGTACTTC
CDR3aa: CSVTGAGETQYF

abundance: .
d_gene: .
v_gene: TRBV9
j_gene: TRBJ2-5
CDR3nt: TGTGCCAGCAGCGCCCCAGGGAGACAGACCCAGTACTTC
CDR3aa: CASSAPGRQTQYF

abundance: few
d_gene: TRBD2
v_gene: TRBV20-1
j_gene: TRBJ2-3
CDR3nt: TGCAGTGGACAGACCAGGCGGGAGTCAGATACGCAGTATTTT
CDR3aa: CSGQTRRESDTQYF

abundance: many
d_gene: .
v_gene: TRBV29-1
j_gene: TRBJ2-5
CDR3nt: TGCAGCGTTGTGGCGCAGGGTGGGACCCAGTACTTC
CDR3aa: CSVVAQGGTQYF

abundance: many
d_gene: TRBD1
v_gene: TRBV10-3
j_gene: TRBJ2-5
CDR3nt: TGTGCCATCAGTTCAGCCGGGACAGGCCAAGAGACCCAGTACTTC
CDR3aa: CAISSAGTGQETQYF

abundance: few
d_gene: TRBD2
v_gene: TRBV10-1
j_gene: TRBJ2-3
CDR3nt: TGCGCCAGCCAGCGGGAGTCTATAGATACGCAGTATTTT
CDR3aa: CASQRESIDTQYF

abundance: many
d_gene: .
v_gene: TRBV10-3
j_gene: TRBJ2-1
CDR3nt: TGTGCCAGCTTCCCTGGGGGCTACAATGAGCAGTTCTTC
CDR3aa: CASFPGGYNEQFF

abundance: .
d_gene: .
v_gene: TRBV6-6
j_gene: TRBJ1-1
CDR3nt: TGTGCCAGCTCCATTTTAACGAGGACTGAAGCTTTCTTT
CDR3aa: CASSILTRTEAFF

abundance: .
d_gene: .
v_gene: TRBV6-5
j_gene: TRBJ1-2
CDR3nt: TGTGCCGCCGCGGACGCCTATGGCTACACCTTC
CDR3aa: CAAADAYGYTF

abundance: few
d_gene: .
v_gene: TRBV20-1
j_gene: TRBJ1-6
CDR3nt: TGCAGTGCCGAACAGGGAGGGAATAATTCACCCCTCCACTTT
CDR3aa: CSAEQGGNNSPLHF

abundance: .
d_gene: TRBD2
v_gene: TRBV12-3/TRBV12-4
j_gene: TRBJ2-1
CDR3nt: TGTGCCAGCAGTCAACCGACTAGCGGGGACAATGAGCAGTTCTTC
CDR3aa: CASSQPTSGDNEQFF

abundance: .
d_gene: .
v_gene: TRBV3-1
j_gene: TRBJ1-1
CDR3nt: TGTGCCAGCAGCCCCTCGCGGGGTGGCACTGAAGCTTTCTTT
CDR3aa: CASSPSRGGTEAFF

abundance: .
d_gene: TRBD2
v_gene: TRBV27
j_gene: TRBJ2-3
CDR3nt: TGTGCCAGCAGGGGCCGGGGGGGCACTAGCACAGATACGCAGTATTTT
CDR3aa: CASRGRGGTSTDTQYF

abundance: few
d_gene: .
v_gene: TRBV29-1
j_gene: TRBJ2-2
CDR3nt: TGCAGCGGACTGATCGGGGAGCTGTTTTTT
CDR3aa: CSGLIGELFF

abundance: .
d_gene: TRBD1
v_gene: TRBV7-6
j_gene: TRBJ2-1
CDR3nt: TGTGCCAGCAGCTTAGGGCAGGGGGTTAATGAGCAGTTCTTC
CDR3aa: CASSLGQGVNEQFF

abundance: many
d_gene: .
v_gene: TRBV12-3/TRBV12-4
j_gene: TRBJ2-2
CDR3nt: TGTGCCACCAAGGAAGGGCTATACACCGGGGAGCTGTTTTTT
CDR3aa: CATKEGLYTGELFF

abundance: .
d_gene: .
v_gene: TRBV13
j_gene: TRBJ2-3
CDR3nt: TGTGCCAGCAGCTTAAGAGTGGCTATAGGAGATACGCAGTATTTT
CDR3aa: CASSLRVAIGDTQYF

abundance: .
d_gene: .
v_gene: TRBV10-3
j_gene: TRBJ2-6
CDR3nt: TGTGCCATCAGTGAATCGGGCAGGGTTGGGGCCAACGTCCTGACTTTC
CDR3aa: CAISESGRVGANVLTF

abundance: .
d_gene: TRBD1
v_gene: TRBV27
j_gene: TRBJ1-2
CDR3nt: TGTGCCAGCAGCTTCCTGGGACAGGGATTGAACTATGGCTACACCTTC
CDR3aa: CASSFLGQGLNYGYTF

abundance: few
d_gene: TRBD1
v_gene: TRBV5-1
j_gene: TRBJ1-1
CDR3nt: TGCGCCAGCAGCCAACAGGGGTGGTTCACTGAAGCTTTCTTT
CDR3aa: CASSQQGWFTEAFF

abundance: .
d_gene: .
v_gene: TRBV5-6
j_gene: TRBJ2-4
CDR3nt: TGTGCCAGCATTAAGTGGGGTAGGGCCAAAAACATTCAGTACTTC
CDR3aa: CASIKWGRAKNIQYF

abundance: .
d_gene: TRBD2
v_gene: TRBV29-1
j_gene: TRBJ2-1
CDR3nt: TGCAGCGTTGAGGGGGGGAAGGAGAGTAACTACAATGAGCAGTTCTTC
CDR3aa: CSVEGGKESNYNEQFF

abundance: few
d_gene: TRBD1
v_gene: TRBV2
j_gene: TRBJ2-3
CDR3nt: TGTGCCAGCGAGAACGGACAGGGACCTAGCACAGATACGCAGTATTTT
CDR3aa: CASENGQGPSTDTQYF

abundance: .
d_gene: .
v_gene: TRBV4-1
j_gene: TRBJ2-2
CDR3nt: TGCGCCAGCAGCCAAGATCCGGGAGTGGGGACCGGGGAGCTGTTTTTT
CDR3aa: CASSQDPGVGTGELFF

abundance: .
d_gene: .
v_gene: TRBV15
j_gene: TRBJ1-5
CDR3nt: TGTGCCACCAGCAGAGATACAGTCCTGGCGGTGAATCAGCCCCAGCATTTT
CDR3aa: CATSRDTVLAVNQPQHF